This passage covers 2 T cell receptor beta chains from one sample sequenced in a study of spatial heterogeneity in lung cancer. Time point described: sample taken at primary tumor resection. The sequenced material consisted of unsorted whole RNA from tumor, nontumor lung or frozen PBMC. TCRdb recomputed calls from the 5' RACE reads with MiXCR, one row per CDR3 protein. This repertoire shows 50,000 to 65,000 distinct CDR3 sequences, 7% to 10% found once; its top ten account for less than 15%. The material sequenced was PBMCs, taken at surgery. These receptors came from a female donor with early-stage non-small cell lung cancer.

This clonotype was observed many times. The V gene is TRBV3-1, the J gene TRBJ2-7; D is unresolved. CDR3 length: 16 amino acids. Germline V gene sequence: CDR1 LGHDT, CDR2 YNNKEL (reference sequence). V lost 0 bases to trimming and J lost 0 bases, with 12 bases between them. Written as DNA, the CDR3 is TGTGCCAGCAGCCAAGATATAAGTACCCCCTCCTACGAGCAGTACTTC. It encodes CASSQDISTPSYEQYF.

This chain connects TRBV5-1 to TRBJ1-6; TRBD1 matches 8 bases. With 2 bases clipped from V and 3 bases from J, the junction kept 4 bases outside the gene matches. The V gene's germline CDR1 is SGHRS and CDR2 YFSETQ. The CDR3 is 16 amino acids. The CDR3 coding sequence is TGCGCCAGCAGCTTAGACAGGGGCGTCTATAATTCACCCCTCCACTTT. This codes for CASSLDRGVYNSPLHF.